This TCR beta chain was found in a study of blood T cell repertoires in COVID-19. Assay: immunoSEQ multiplex PCR; the TCRdb copy retains only in-frame clones and omits some. There are around 16,000 clones in the sample; roughly 80% occur only once, and about 23% lies in the top ten. This clone has a single count. CDR3 size: 14 residues. Germline CDR1 is KGHSH and CDR2 is LQKENI. The J segment lost 5 bases and the V segment lost 3 bases, leaving 4 bases of the junction unmatched. The sequenced sample was peripheral blood. The V gene is TRBV18, the J gene TRBJ2-1; 7 positions match TRBD1. The source of this sequence is a man older than 75 with active or convalescent COVID-19. The CDR3 DNA is TGTGCCAGCTCACCTCTAGGGGGCCACAATGAGCAGTTCTTC. Protein product: CASSPLGGHNEQFF.